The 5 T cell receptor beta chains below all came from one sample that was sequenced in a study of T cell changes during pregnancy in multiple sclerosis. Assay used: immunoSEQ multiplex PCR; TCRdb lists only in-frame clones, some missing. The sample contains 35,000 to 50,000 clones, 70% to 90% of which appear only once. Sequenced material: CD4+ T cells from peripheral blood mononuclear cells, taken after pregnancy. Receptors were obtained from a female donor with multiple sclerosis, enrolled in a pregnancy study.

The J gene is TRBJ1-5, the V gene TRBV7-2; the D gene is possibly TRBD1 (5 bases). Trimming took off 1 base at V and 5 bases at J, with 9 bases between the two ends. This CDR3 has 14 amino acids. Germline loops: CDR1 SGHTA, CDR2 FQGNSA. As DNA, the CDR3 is TGTGCCAGCAGCTTAGAGGTAGGGGATCAGCCCCAGCATTTT. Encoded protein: CASSLEVGDQPQHF. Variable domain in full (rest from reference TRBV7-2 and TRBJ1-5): GAGVSQSPSNKVTEKGKDVELRCDPISGHTALYWYRQSLGQGLEFLIYFQGNSAPDKSGLPSDRFSAERTGGSVSTLTIQRTQQEDSAVYLCASSLEVGDQPQHFGDGTRLSIL.

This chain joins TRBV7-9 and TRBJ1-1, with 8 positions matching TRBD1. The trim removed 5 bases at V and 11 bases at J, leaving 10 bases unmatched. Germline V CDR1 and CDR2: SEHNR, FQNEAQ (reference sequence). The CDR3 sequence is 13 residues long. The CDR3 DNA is TGTGCCAGCAGCGCGACGGGACAGGCCCGCGCTTTCTTT. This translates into CASSATGQARAFF.

In DNA, the CDR3 is TGTGCCAGCAGCTTAGTACAGGGCCACACTGAAGCTTTCTTT. Protein: CASSLVQGHTEAFF. The gene calls are TRBV7-6 and TRBJ1-1; TRBD1 might be the D (6 bases). CDR1 and CDR2 from the germline V gene are SGHVS and FNYEAQ. This CDR3 region has 14 residues. V lost 1 base and J 3 bases, leaving 9 bases between the germline ends.

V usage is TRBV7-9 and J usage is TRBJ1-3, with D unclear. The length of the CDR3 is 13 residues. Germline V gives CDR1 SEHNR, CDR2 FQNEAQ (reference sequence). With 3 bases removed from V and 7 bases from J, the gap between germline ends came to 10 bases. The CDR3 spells CASSFGDQNTIYF. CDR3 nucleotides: TGTGCCAGCAGCTTCGGAGACCAGAACACCATATATTTT. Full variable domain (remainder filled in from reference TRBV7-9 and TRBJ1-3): DTGVSQNPRHKITKRGQNVTFRCDPISEHNRLYWYRQTLGQGPEFLTYFQNEAQLEKSRLLSDRFSAERPKGSFSTLEIQRTEQGDSAMYLCASSFGDQNTIYFGEGSWLTVV.

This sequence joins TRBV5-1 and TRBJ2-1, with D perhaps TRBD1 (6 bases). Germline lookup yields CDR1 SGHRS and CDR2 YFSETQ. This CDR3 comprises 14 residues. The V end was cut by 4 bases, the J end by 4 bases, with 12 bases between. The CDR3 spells CASSLRTDYNEQFF. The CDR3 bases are TGCGCCAGCAGCCTGAGGACAGATTACAATGAGCAGTTCTTC.